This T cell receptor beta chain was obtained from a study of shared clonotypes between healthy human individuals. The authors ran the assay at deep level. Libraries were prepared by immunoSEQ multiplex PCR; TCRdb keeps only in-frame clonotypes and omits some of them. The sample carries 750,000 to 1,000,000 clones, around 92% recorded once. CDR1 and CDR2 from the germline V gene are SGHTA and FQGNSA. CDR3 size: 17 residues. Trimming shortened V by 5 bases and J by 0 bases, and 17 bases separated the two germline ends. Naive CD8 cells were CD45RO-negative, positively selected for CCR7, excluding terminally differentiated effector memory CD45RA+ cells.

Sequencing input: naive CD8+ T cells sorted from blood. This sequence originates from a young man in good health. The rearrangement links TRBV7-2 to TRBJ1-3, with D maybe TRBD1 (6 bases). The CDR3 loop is CASSPSTDRLSGNTIYF. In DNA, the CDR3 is TGTGCCAGCAGCCCCTCGACGGACAGACTCTCTGGAAACACCATATATTTT.